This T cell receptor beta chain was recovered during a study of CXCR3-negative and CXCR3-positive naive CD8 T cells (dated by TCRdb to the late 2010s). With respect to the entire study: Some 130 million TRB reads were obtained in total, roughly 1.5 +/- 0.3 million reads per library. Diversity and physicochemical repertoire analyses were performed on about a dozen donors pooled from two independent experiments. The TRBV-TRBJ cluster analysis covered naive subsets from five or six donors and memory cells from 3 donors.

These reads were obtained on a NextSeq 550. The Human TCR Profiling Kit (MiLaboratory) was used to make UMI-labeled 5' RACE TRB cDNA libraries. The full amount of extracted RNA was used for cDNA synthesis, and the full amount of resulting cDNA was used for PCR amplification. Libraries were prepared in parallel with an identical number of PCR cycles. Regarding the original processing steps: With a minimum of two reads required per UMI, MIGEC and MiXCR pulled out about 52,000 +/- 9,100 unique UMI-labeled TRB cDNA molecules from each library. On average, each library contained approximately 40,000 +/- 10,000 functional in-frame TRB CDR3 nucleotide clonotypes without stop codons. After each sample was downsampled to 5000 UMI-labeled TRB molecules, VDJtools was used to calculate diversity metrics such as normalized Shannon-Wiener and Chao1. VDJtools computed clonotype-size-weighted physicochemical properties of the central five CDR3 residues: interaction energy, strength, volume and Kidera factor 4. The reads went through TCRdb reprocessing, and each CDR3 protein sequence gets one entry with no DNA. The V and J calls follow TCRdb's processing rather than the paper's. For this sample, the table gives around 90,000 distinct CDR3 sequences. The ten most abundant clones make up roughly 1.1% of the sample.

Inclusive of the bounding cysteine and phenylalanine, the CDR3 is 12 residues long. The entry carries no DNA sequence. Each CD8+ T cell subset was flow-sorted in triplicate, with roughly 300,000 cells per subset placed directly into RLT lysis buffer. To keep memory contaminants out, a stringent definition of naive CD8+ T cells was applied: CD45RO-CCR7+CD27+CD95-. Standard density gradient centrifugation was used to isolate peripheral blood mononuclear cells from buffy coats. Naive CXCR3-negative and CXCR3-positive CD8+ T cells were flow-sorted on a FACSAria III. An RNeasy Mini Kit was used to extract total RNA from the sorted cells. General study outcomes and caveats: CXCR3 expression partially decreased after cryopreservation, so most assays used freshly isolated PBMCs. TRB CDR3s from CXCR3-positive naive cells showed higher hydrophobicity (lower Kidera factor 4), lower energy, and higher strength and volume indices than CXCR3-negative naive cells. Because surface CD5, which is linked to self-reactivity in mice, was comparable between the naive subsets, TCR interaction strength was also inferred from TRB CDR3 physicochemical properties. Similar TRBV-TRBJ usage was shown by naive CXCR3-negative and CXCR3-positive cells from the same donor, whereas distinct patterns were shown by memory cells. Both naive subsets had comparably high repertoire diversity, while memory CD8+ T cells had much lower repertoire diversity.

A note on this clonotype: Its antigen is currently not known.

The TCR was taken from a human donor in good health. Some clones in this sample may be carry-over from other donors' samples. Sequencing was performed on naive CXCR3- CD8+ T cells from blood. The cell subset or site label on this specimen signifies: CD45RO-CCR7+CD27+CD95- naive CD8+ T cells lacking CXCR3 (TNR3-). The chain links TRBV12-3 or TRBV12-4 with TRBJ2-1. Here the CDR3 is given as CASSFISSEQFF.